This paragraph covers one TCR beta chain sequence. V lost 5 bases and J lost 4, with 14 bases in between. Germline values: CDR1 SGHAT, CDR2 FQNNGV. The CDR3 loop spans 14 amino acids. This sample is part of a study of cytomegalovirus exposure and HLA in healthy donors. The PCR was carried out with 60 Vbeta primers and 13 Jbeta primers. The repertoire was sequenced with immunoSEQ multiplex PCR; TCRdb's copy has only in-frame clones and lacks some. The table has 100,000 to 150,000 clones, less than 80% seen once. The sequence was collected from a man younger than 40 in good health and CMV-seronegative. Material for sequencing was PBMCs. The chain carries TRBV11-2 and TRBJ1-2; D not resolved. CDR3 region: CASSPLLTPYGYTF. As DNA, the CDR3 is TGTGCCAGCAGCCCCCTCTTAACTCCCTATGGCTACACCTTC.